These T cell receptor beta chains were read from a single sample in a study of blood T cell repertoires in COVID-19. The table came from immunoSEQ multiplex PCR; TCRdb's copy has only in-frame clones and leaves some out. The profile shows under 110,000 clones, about 90% of them singletons. Source material: peripheral blood. All receptors come from a man in his fifties or sixties with acute or convalescent COVID-19. The CDR3 runs from the conserved cysteine through the conserved F or W. Fields, in order: CDR3 protein, J gene, V gene.

CDR3aa: CATSDPRTKNEQFF
j_gene: TRBJ2-1
v_gene: TRBV24-1

CDR3aa: CASSPTGTSSTDTQYF
j_gene: TRBJ2-3
v_gene: TRBV7-2

CDR3aa: CASSKDRVNTEAFF
j_gene: TRBJ1-1
v_gene: TRBV7-8

CDR3aa: CATSRLEGRGLLNNEQFF
j_gene: TRBJ2-1
v_gene: TRBV15

CDR3aa: CASSLGQAGTDTQYF
j_gene: TRBJ2-3
v_gene: TRBV11-3

CDR3aa: CASRSGTPNYGYTF
j_gene: TRBJ1-2
v_gene: TRBV2

CDR3aa: CASSAAGTSVRDEQYF
j_gene: TRBJ2-7
v_gene: TRBV5-4

CDR3aa: CASSLQGNQPQHF
j_gene: TRBJ1-5
v_gene: TRBV5-5

CDR3aa: CASSPSGLANTGELFF
j_gene: TRBJ2-2
v_gene: TRBV14

CDR3aa: CASIRRGGNEQFF
j_gene: TRBJ2-1
v_gene: TRBV6-5

CDR3aa: CASSPLLAGGNNEQFF
j_gene: TRBJ2-1
v_gene: TRBV3-1/TRBV3-2

CDR3aa: CASSNTGREKNGYTF
j_gene: TRBJ1-2
v_gene: TRBV25-1

CDR3aa: CASSLVTGSTDTQYF
j_gene: TRBJ2-3
v_gene: TRBV5-1

CDR3aa: CASRGSGQGVREQYF
j_gene: TRBJ2-7
v_gene: TRBV19

CDR3aa: CASSPATSGRQETQYF
j_gene: TRBJ2-5
v_gene: TRBV5-1

CDR3aa: CASSPGQGSYNSPLHF
j_gene: TRBJ1-6
v_gene: TRBV28

CDR3aa: CASSSPAKPLHF
j_gene: TRBJ1-6
v_gene: TRBV11-2

CDR3aa: CASSLRQGYEQYF
j_gene: TRBJ2-7
v_gene: TRBV19

CDR3aa: CASSYRPGTTNSPLHF
j_gene: TRBJ1-6
v_gene: TRBV6-5

CDR3aa: CASRAAGGEQFF
j_gene: TRBJ2-1
v_gene: TRBV11-2

CDR3aa: CAWSGQGLENTEAFF
j_gene: TRBJ1-1
v_gene: TRBV30

CDR3aa: CASSLGQGPNYGYTF
j_gene: TRBJ1-2
v_gene: TRBV6-5

CDR3aa: CASSEAGTGTGGYTF
j_gene: TRBJ1-2
v_gene: TRBV2

CDR3aa: CASSLASNEKLFF
j_gene: TRBJ1-4
v_gene: TRBV11-3

CDR3aa: CASSYGHRGKGTDTQYF
j_gene: TRBJ2-3
v_gene: TRBV6-2/TRBV6-3

CDR3aa: CSARELPTQYF
j_gene: TRBJ2-5
v_gene: TRBV20-1

CDR3aa: CASSRNTEAFF
j_gene: TRBJ1-1
v_gene: TRBV28

CDR3aa: CASSRDRYGYTF
j_gene: TRBJ1-2
v_gene: TRBV9

CDR3aa: CASRDRVNTGELFF
j_gene: TRBJ2-2
v_gene: TRBV5-1

CDR3aa: CASSDRGFGNTIYF
j_gene: TRBJ1-3
v_gene: TRBV19

CDR3aa: CASSGQGFSDEQYF
j_gene: TRBJ2-7
v_gene: TRBV7-2

CDR3aa: CASSEASWGTYYGYTF
j_gene: TRBJ1-2
v_gene: TRBV6-1

CDR3aa: CASSYVIDEKLFF
j_gene: TRBJ1-4
v_gene: TRBV6-5

CDR3aa: CASSDWTSDRSGELFF
j_gene: TRBJ2-2
v_gene: TRBV2

CDR3aa: CASSLGGLANYGYTF
j_gene: TRBJ1-2
v_gene: TRBV7-2

CDR3aa: CASSPTAGTYSYEQYF
j_gene: TRBJ2-7
v_gene: TRBV18

CDR3aa: CASKEGPNNEQFF
j_gene: TRBJ2-1
v_gene: TRBV19

CDR3aa: CASSLERKPYNEQFF
j_gene: TRBJ2-1
v_gene: TRBV11-2

CDR3aa: CASGQGFNYGYTF
j_gene: TRBJ1-2
v_gene: TRBV27

CDR3aa: CASSQGWQGNTIYF
j_gene: TRBJ1-3
v_gene: TRBV4-1

CDR3aa: CATSDPRRAGTGELFF
j_gene: TRBJ2-2
v_gene: TRBV24-1

CDR3aa: CASSPRRGQETQYF
j_gene: TRBJ2-5
v_gene: TRBV7-8

CDR3aa: CASSYSNRAEQYF
j_gene: TRBJ2-7
v_gene: TRBV6-5

CDR3aa: CASSGRSPETQYF
j_gene: TRBJ2-5
v_gene: TRBV10-2

CDR3aa: CSVEGTGNTEAFF
j_gene: TRBJ1-1
v_gene: TRBV29-1

CDR3aa: CASRSTHTGASEQYF
j_gene: TRBJ2-7
v_gene: TRBV5-4

CDR3aa: CASNQRGGQDTQYF
j_gene: TRBJ2-3
v_gene: TRBV2

CDR3aa: CASSLRGQSSYNSPLHF
j_gene: TRBJ1-6
v_gene: TRBV27

CDR3aa: CASSKNRDSSGTDTQYF
j_gene: TRBJ2-3
v_gene: TRBV27